The 16 T cell receptor beta chains listed next were all sequenced from one sample in a study of T cells in women clearing cervical HPV infection. The assay was immunoSEQ multiplex PCR, and TCRdb's table has in-frame clones only and misses some. This sample's clone table lists roughly 47,000 clones. The material sequenced was blood buffy coat. These TCRs come from a woman aged 18 to 75 with a cervical HPV16 infection that either progressed to CIN3+ or cleared (not recorded which).

Details on this clone: The read ends 3 residues early relative to the CDR3; the germline J gene fills the gap. The chain carries TRBV10-3 and TRBJ1-5, with 8 bases fitting TRBD1. V lost 3 bases, J lost 6 bases, and 4 bases stayed unmatched. CDR3 length equals 14 residues. CDR1 ENHRY and CDR2 SYGVKD come from the germline V gene. The CDR3 here is CAISEDRGSQPQHF. The part of the CDR3 DNA that was read is TGTGCCATCAGTGAAGACAGGGGCAGTCAGCCC.

As for this clone: One junction end does not reproduce the germline sequence, and a read error may be involved. The CDR3 end is not reached by the read, which stops 3 residues before it; the germline J gene fills it in. The chain links TRBV7-6 to TRBJ1-1; D remains unclear. Germline V gives CDR1 SGHVS, CDR2 FNYEAQ. This CDR3 has 14 amino acids. This CDR3 is CASNLGQANTEAFF. CDR3 bases read: TGTGCCAGCAACTTAGGTCAGGCGAACACTGAA.

Details on this clone: The read terminates 3 residues before the CDR3 end, so the remaining end is supplied by the germline J gene. The V gene is TRBV7-8, the J gene TRBJ1-4; D is perhaps TRBD1 (5 bases). V lost 1 base, J lost 7 bases, and 13 bases lay in between. The CDR3 sequence is 15 residues long. CDR1 and CDR2 from the germline V gene are SGHVS and FQNEAQ. The sequenced CDR3 bases are TGTGCCAGCAGCTTAGATCCAGGGAGGGTTGAAAAA. This gives the protein CASSLDPGRVEK. The full CDR3 protein reads CASSLDPGRVEKLFF.

In the case of this clone: The CDR3 extends 3 residues past the end of the read, so its final part is completed from the germline J gene. Other nucleotide sequences from this sample produce the same CDR3. The chain recombines TRBV2 with TRBJ2-7, with TRBD1 identical over 7 bases. The CDR3 spans 12 residues. V lost 6 bases, J lost 4 bases, and 3 bases stayed unmatched. Looked up from germline, CDR1 is SNHLY and CDR2 is FYNNEI. The CDR3 bases that were read are TGTGCCAGCAGCGAACAGGGGTACGAG. This translates into CASSEQGYE. The CDR3 as a whole reads CASSEQGYEQYF.

On this clone itself: The read is 3 residues too short to cover the CDR3 end, so that end is filled in from the germline J gene. The chain is built from TRBV7-3 and TRBJ2-2; 15 nucleotides line up with TRBD2. V shed 5 bases, J shed 5 bases, and the junction held 3 bases outside the gene matches. The CDR3 contains 16 residues. Germline V gives CDR1 SGHTA, CDR2 FQGTGA. The CDR3 sequence: CASSGTSGGLTGELFF. The covered CDR3 bases are TGTGCCAGCAGCGGGACTAGCGGGGGGCTTACCGGGGAG.

Of note for this clone: Read data end 3 residues before the CDR3 end; the end is taken from the germline J gene. The chain carries TRBV20-1 and TRBJ2-7, with D possibly TRBD1 on 6 matching bases. V lost 6 bases, J lost 3 bases, and 15 bases lay in between. The germline V gene has CDR1 DFQATT and CDR2 SNEGSKA (reference sequence). The CDR3 consists of 13 residues. The sequenced part of the CDR3 DNA is TGCAGTGCCTCCCGGGACAACCACTACGAG. Its translation is CSASRDNHYE. The whole CDR3 sequence reads CSASRDNHYEQYF.

Concerning this clone itself: The CDR3 is cut off 3 residues early in the read; its end comes from the germline J gene. The J gene is TRBJ2-5, the V gene TRBV7-3; 8 bases are a match to TRBD2. The CDR3 sequence is 17 residues long. CDR1 and CDR2 from the germline V gene are SGHTA and FQGTGA. CDR3 amino acids: CASSLNSGTRGTDTQYF. Incomplete CDR3 DNA: TGTGCCAGCAGCCTTAACTCCGGGACTAGGGGCACAGATACC. The variable domain in full, completed from reference TRBV7-3 and TRBJ2-5, reads GAGVSQTPSNKVTEKGKYVELRCDPISGHTALYWYRQSLGQGPEFLIYFQGTGAADDSGLPNDRFFAVRPEGSVSTLKIQRTERGDSAVYLCASSLNSGTRGTDTQYFGPGTRLLVL.

A remark on this clone: The CDR3 end falls 3 residues outside the read, so it is completed with the germline J gene. This sequence joins TRBV7-9 and TRBJ2-7, with TRBD2 matching 10 bases. The CDR3 totals 14 residues. In germline, CDR1 is SEHNR, CDR2 FQNEAQ (reference sequence). J gave up 4 bases and V 5 bases, and 5 bases lay outside the gene matches. The chain's CDR3 is CASSTPSGGYEQYF. The part of the CDR3 DNA that was read is TGTGCCAGCAGCACCCCTAGCGGGGGTTACGAG.

About this clone itself: The sequence runs out 3 residues before the end of the CDR3; the remainder is reconstructed from the germline J gene. V usage is TRBV18 and J usage is TRBJ1-2; D is uncertain. V lost 1 base to trimming and J lost 4 bases, with 10 bases between them. This CDR3 has 14 amino acids. Germline V CDR1 and CDR2: KGHSH, LQKENI. The CDR3: CASSPREGSYGYTF. The DNA read from the CDR3 is TGTGCCAGCTCACCACGAGAAGGGTCCTATGGC.

With regard to this clone: The read halts 3 residues ahead of the CDR3 end, with the missing end drawn from the germline J gene. The chain is built from TRBV5-1 and TRBJ2-3; the match to TRBD2 covers 7 bases. The CDR3 consists of 17 residues. CDR1 and CDR2 (germline): SGHRS, YFSETQ. CDR3 DNA (partial): TGCGCCAGCAGCTTGGGACTGGCGGGAGATTACCAAGAGACG. Translation: CASSLGLAGDYQET. The CDR3, in full, reads CASSLGLAGDYQETQYF.

On this clone: Read data end 3 residues before the CDR3 end; the end is taken from the germline J gene. The genes are TRBV18 and TRBJ2-7, with no clear D. This CDR3 spans 14 amino acids. Trimming stripped 4 bases from V and 2 bases from J, with 12 bases between. Germline V gene sequence: CDR1 KGHSH, CDR2 LQKENI. The part of the CDR3 DNA that was read is TGTGCCAGCTCACAGAGAGCTATCGCCTACGAG. Protein: CASSQRAIAYE. The entire CDR3 protein reads CASSQRAIAYEQYF.

About this clone: The missing CDR3 end, 3 residues past where the read stops, is filled in from the germline J gene. The V and J genes are TRBV7-3 and TRBJ1-2; tentatively, D is TRBD1 (5 bases). Looked up from germline, CDR1 is SGHTA and CDR2 is FQGTGA. The length of the CDR3 is 13 residues. The CDR3: CASSRDRGYDYTF. Partial CDR3 DNA: TGTGCCAGCAGCCGTGATAGGGGCTACGAC.

About this clone itself: The read finishes 3 residues shy of the CDR3 end, and the germline J gene is used to complete it. This chain links TRBV19 with TRBJ2-3; TRBD2 agrees at 8 bases. Germline V CDR1 and CDR2: LNHDA, SQIVND (reference sequence). There are 14 residues in the CDR3. The junction had 4 bases not matched to a gene; V was cut back by 7 bases and J by 1 base. The CDR3 spells CASTTSGGTDTQYF. The part of the CDR3 DNA that was read is TGTGCCAGTACTACTAGCGGTGGCACAGATACG.

On this clone: The observed sequence ends 3 residues before the CDR3 terminus, with the missing tail filled in from the germline J gene. V usage is TRBV20-1 and J usage is TRBJ2-3; 8 bases are a match to TRBD2. Per the germline V gene, CDR1 is DFQATT and CDR2 is SNEGSKA (reference sequence). This CDR3 is 12 amino acids long. V shed 7 bases and J 5 bases; nucleotides not matched to a gene: 5. Incomplete CDR3 DNA: TGCAGTGGTGGACGGGGGGGAGATACG. Translating it yields CSGGRGGDT. The whole CDR3 reads CSGGRGGDTQYF.

Turning to this clone: The CDR3 end falls 3 residues outside the read, so it is completed with the germline J gene. This rearrangement joins TRBV19 to TRBJ2-1, with 9 bases identical to TRBD2. Germline loops: CDR1 LNHDA, CDR2 SQIVND (reference sequence). After removal of 8 bases from V and 6 bases from J, the junction contained 11 bases not matched to a gene. The CDR3 consists of 15 residues. The DNA read from the CDR3 is TGTGCCAGTTTACGCGGGGGGGCGAGTCGCAATGAG. Translated, it gives CASLRGGASRNE. The whole CDR3 sequence is CASLRGGASRNEQFF.

Notes on this clone: The read gets to within 3 residues of the CDR3 end, and the germline J gene fills in the rest. The chain uses TRBV30 and TRBJ1-1, with a possible D match to TRBD1 (5 bases). CDR3 length: 13 residues. Trimming cost V 3 bases and J 0 bases, with 8 bases left between them. The germline V gene encodes CDR1 GTSNPN and CDR2 SVGIG (reference sequence). The CDR3 protein is CAWSRVMNTEAFF. Partial CDR3 DNA: TGTGCCTGGAGCAGGGTCATGAACACTGAA.